The TCR beta chain described here comes from a study of shared clonotypes between healthy human individuals. The CDR3 extends over 14 amino acids. The germline V and J ends were trimmed by 3 bases and 6 bases, with 12 bases remaining between them. This table comes from immunoSEQ multiplex PCR, and its TCRdb copy is limited to in-frame clones, with some not included. The sample contains about 590,000 clones, 95% to 96% of which appear only once. Selected positively for CCR7 and CD45RO-negative, naive CD8 cells excluded terminally differentiated effector memory CD45RA+ cells. Concerning this clone: Antigen unknown.

Overall study results and limits: It was only blood that was sampled, and tissue repertoires likely differ. A few donors held 4.5% to 5% of naive CD4 clonotypes in common. Naive subsets usually exceeded memory subsets in estimated richness.

The sample was naive CD8+ T cells sorted from blood. The clonotype comes from a woman under 40 in good health. The chain has TRBV5-3 and TRBJ1-4; D remains unclear. TRBV5-3 is annotated as an ORF whose role is uncertain. The CDR3 is CARSSRQLYEKLFF. The DNA of the CDR3 is TGTGCCAGAAGCTCGCGGCAGCTATATGAAAAACTGTTTTTT.